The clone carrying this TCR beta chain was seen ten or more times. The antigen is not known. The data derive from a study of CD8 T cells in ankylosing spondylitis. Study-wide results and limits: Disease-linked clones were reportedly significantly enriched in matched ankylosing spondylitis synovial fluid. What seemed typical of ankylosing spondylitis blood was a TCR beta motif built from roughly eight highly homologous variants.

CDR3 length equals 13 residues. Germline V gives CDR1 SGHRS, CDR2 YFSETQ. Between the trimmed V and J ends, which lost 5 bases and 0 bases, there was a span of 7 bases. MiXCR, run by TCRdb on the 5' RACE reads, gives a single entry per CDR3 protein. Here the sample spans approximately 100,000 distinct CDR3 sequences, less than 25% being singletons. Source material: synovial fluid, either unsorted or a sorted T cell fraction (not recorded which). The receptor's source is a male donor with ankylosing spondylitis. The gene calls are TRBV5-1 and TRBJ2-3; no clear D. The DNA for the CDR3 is TGCGCCAGCAGGACCGGAAGCACAGATACGCAGTATTTT. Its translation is CASRTGSTDTQYF. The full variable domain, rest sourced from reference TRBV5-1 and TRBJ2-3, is KAGVTQTPRYLIKTRGQQVTLSCSPISGHRSVSWYQQTPGQGLQFLFEYFSETQRNKGNFPGRFSGRQFSNSRSEMNVSTLELGDSALYLCASRTGSTDTQYFGPGTRLTVL.